The 23 T cell receptor beta chains reported below all come from one sample, sequenced in a study of blood T cell repertoires in COVID-19. Assay: immunoSEQ multiplex PCR; the TCRdb copy retains only in-frame clones and omits some. The profile shows 250,000 to 350,000 clones, roughly 91% of them singletons. The sample was PBMCs or T cells enriched from blood (not recorded which). Every receptor here comes from a woman aged 50 to 60 who had been exposed to COVID-19.

The genes are TRBV27 and TRBJ1-2, with 10 positions matching TRBD1. The V and J ends lost 2 bases and 8 bases, in that order; junction bases with no gene match: 11. The germline V gene encodes CDR1 MNHEY and CDR2 SMNVEV (reference sequence). The CDR3 totals 16 residues. CDR3 region: CASSLRQGARILGYTF. The CDR3 DNA sequence: TGTGCCAGCAGTTTACGACAGGGGGCCAGAATCCTCGGCTACACCTTC.

The V call is TRBV7-9, the J call TRBJ1-6, with unresolved D. Germline V lookup: CDR1 SEHNR, CDR2 FQNEAQ (reference sequence). V lost 2 bases and J 7 bases, leaving 15 bases between the germline ends. The CDR3 has 16 amino acids. DNA for the CDR3: TGTGCCAGCAGCTTAAGCGGGTCCACTCCAAATTCACCCCTCCACTTT. Protein: CASSLSGSTPNSPLHF.

The chain uses TRBV6-4 and TRBJ2-1; 10 bases align to TRBD2. Germline V lookup: CDR1 MRHNA, CDR2 SNTAGT. This CDR3 has 14 residues. The V segment lost 4 bases and the J segment 8 bases; nucleotides outside the gene matches: 5. The CDR3 loop reads CASSVTTSGYEQFF. In DNA, the CDR3 is TGTGCCAGCAGTGTAACGACTAGCGGGTATGAGCAGTTCTTC.

V usage is TRBV18 and J usage is TRBJ1-1; 9 bases are shared with TRBD1. Germline V gene data show CDR1 as KGHSH and CDR2 as LQKENI. This CDR3 contains 14 residues. V was clipped by 4 bases and J by 1 base; unmatched bases: 1. The CDR3 region is CASSLGQGNTEAFF. DNA for the CDR3: TGTGCCAGCTCACTGGGACAGGGGAACACTGAAGCTTTCTTT.

This chain connects TRBV2 to TRBJ1-2, with TRBD1 matching 10 bases. Germline assignment: CDR1 SNHLY and CDR2 FYNNEI. The CDR3 loop spans 16 amino acids. V was clipped by 6 bases and J by 4 bases; unmatched bases: 11. The CDR3 coding sequence is TGTGCCAGCAGCGTACTTAGGACAGGGGGTCTCTATGGCTACACCTTC. Translating gives CASSVLRTGGLYGYTF.

The chain links TRBV5-6 to TRBJ2-7; D unclear. The germline V gene has CDR1 SGHDT and CDR2 YYEEEE. V gave up 2 bases and J gave up 6 bases, with 9 bases separating them. The CDR3 consists of 12 residues. CDR3 DNA sequence: TGTGCCAGCAGCTTTATCGGTGTCGAGCAGTACTTC. It codes for CASSFIGVEQYF.

This clone was seen a few times. The chain has TRBV9 and TRBJ1-3; 9 positions agree with TRBD1. Trimming removed 4 bases from V and 3 bases from J; junction bases left unmatched: 8. The CDR3 extends over 16 amino acids. Germline loops: CDR1 SGDLS, CDR2 YYNGEE. The CDR3 DNA reads as TGTGCCAGCAGCCTCGGACAGGGGTCTTTTGGAAACACCATATATTTT. This encodes CASSLGQGSFGNTIYF.

This chain uses TRBV6-5 with TRBJ1-2, with 10 bases that match TRBD1. Germline loops: CDR1 MNHEY, CDR2 SVGAGI. J was trimmed by 6 bases and V by 5 bases; bases with no gene match: 6. The CDR3 totals 14 residues. The CDR3 bases are TGTGCCAGCAGTATGACAGGGGGCGAAAATGGCTACACCTTC. This encodes CASSMTGGENGYTF.

This clone came up a few times. The V call is TRBV6-5, the J call TRBJ2-7, with D perhaps TRBD2 (6 bases). CDR3 length: 15 amino acids. Deletions cut 5 bases from V and 6 bases from J, with 20 bases between. From germline, CDR1 is MNHEY and CDR2 SVGAGI. The CDR3 spells CASSKAGTLVSEQYF. The CDR3 coding sequence is TGTGCCAGCAGTAAGGCTGGGACTCTTGTTTCCGAGCAGTACTTC.

The chain employs TRBV27 and TRBJ2-1; 9 bases map to TRBD1. CDR1 is MNHEY, CDR2 SMNVEV, per germline (reference sequence). V lost 6 bases to trimming and J lost 5 bases; unmatched junction nucleotides: 8. The CDR3 extends over 15 amino acids. The CDR3 sequence is CASRTGQGSNNEQFF. In nucleotides, the CDR3 is TGTGCCAGCAGGACGGGACAGGGTAGTAACAATGAGCAGTTCTTC.

The chain couples TRBV5-1 to TRBJ2-5, with a weak D call TRBD2 (7 bases). V was pared by 1 base and J by 5 bases, with 18 bases between. The CDR3 runs to 16 residues. Per the germline V gene, CDR1 is SGHRS and CDR2 is YFSETQ. DNA of the CDR3: TGCGCCAGCAGCTTGAACCCAGCGGGGCAGGGGGAGACCCAGTACTTC. The encoded protein is CASSLNPAGQGETQYF.

V is TRBV14 and J is TRBJ1-2; D is possibly TRBD1 (5 bases). The CDR3 has 14 residues. V lost 2 bases, J lost 3 bases, and 10 bases lay in between. Germline V gene lookup returns CDR1 SGHDN and CDR2 FVKESK. CDR3 in DNA: TGTGCCAGCAGCCAACTGACAGCATACTATGGCTACACCTTC. Translation: CASSQLTAYYGYTF.

This chain connects TRBV19 to TRBJ1-1; 9 positions match TRBD1. The V and J ends lost 5 bases and 2 bases, in that order; junction bases with no gene match: 6. The V gene's germline CDR1 is LNHDA and CDR2 SQIVND (reference sequence). This CDR3 spans 15 amino acids. In DNA, the CDR3 is TGTGCCAGTAGTCCCGGGACAGGGCCAAACACTGAAGCTTTCTTT. This codes for CASSPGTGPNTEAFF.

V usage is TRBV11-2 and J usage is TRBJ1-2; the match to TRBD1 covers 9 bases. The CDR3 is 14 amino acids. The germline V gene has CDR1 SGHAT and CDR2 FQNNGV. V lost 4 bases, J lost 6 bases, and 6 bases stayed unmatched. Written as DNA, the CDR3 is TGTGCCAGCAGCTACCGACAGGGGGTAAATGGCTACACCTTC. The encoded protein is CASSYRQGVNGYTF. The full variable domain, completed using reference TRBV11-2 and TRBJ1-2, is EAGVAQSPRYKIIEKRQSVAFWCNPISGHATLYWYQQILGQGPKLLIQFQNNGVVDDSQLPKDRFSAERLKGVDSTLKIQPAKLEDSAVYLCASSYRQGVNGYTFGSGTRLTVV.

The chain carries TRBV11-2 and TRBJ2-7; D remains unclear. The V end was cut by 0 bases, the J end by 0 bases, with 9 bases between. This CDR3 is built from 15 residues. Germline V lookup: CDR1 SGHAT, CDR2 FQNNGV. The CDR3 loop reads CASSLEVAASYEQYF. CDR3 bases: TGTGCCAGCAGCTTAGAAGTTGCGGCCTCCTACGAGCAGTACTTC.

The DNA for the CDR3 is TGTGCCAGCAGCCCCGGGACAAAAAAGGATACGCAGTATTTT. Translation gives CASSPGTKKDTQYF. The chain couples TRBV7-2 to TRBJ2-3; D perhaps matches TRBD1 (6 bases). V was pared by 5 bases and J by 6 bases, with 15 bases between. The germline V gene encodes CDR1 SGHTA and CDR2 FQGNSA. This CDR3 has 14 amino acids.

The V and J genes are TRBV2 and TRBJ1-2; no definite D call. V was clipped by 4 bases and J by 3 bases, with 12 bases between them. Germline V gene lookup returns CDR1 SNHLY and CDR2 FYNNEI. The CDR3 totals 14 residues. CDR3 sequence reads: CASSGQAIDYGYTF. The CDR3 nucleotides are TGTGCCAGCAGTGGGCAGGCGATCGACTATGGCTACACCTTC. Combining the CDR3 with reference TRBV2 and TRBJ1-2 gives the whole variable domain EPEVTQTPSHQVTQMGQEVILRCVPISNHLYFYWYRQILGQKVEFLVSFYNNEISEKSEIFDDQFSVERPDGSNFTLKIRSTKLEDSAMYFCASSGQAIDYGYTFGSGTRLTVV.

The chain's CDR3 is CASSLERGQNEKLFF. The CDR3 DNA follows: TGTGCCAGCAGCTTGGAACGTGGCCAAAATGAAAAACTGTTTTTT. The rearrangement joins TRBV5-4 to TRBJ1-4; D gene unclear. Trimming removed 0 bases at V and 5 bases at J, with 11 bases between. This CDR3 region has 15 residues. Germline V gene sequence: CDR1 SGHNT, CDR2 YYREEE (reference sequence).

The chain employs TRBV3-1 (or the pseudogene TRBV3-2) and TRBJ1-4; D unclear. In germline, CDR1 is LGHDT, CDR2 YNNKEL (reference sequence). The ends were cut back, 4 bases at V and 7 bases at J, with 10 bases in the middle. This CDR3 spans 13 amino acids. CDR3 sequence reads: CASSPEVGEKLFF. The CDR3 coding sequence is TGTGCCAGCAGCCCCGAGGTTGGTGAAAAACTGTTTTTT.

This clone has only a few counts. J is TRBJ2-2 and V is TRBV28; the D is unclear. The germline V gene encodes CDR1 MDHEN and CDR2 SYDVKM. The CDR3 contains 11 residues. Trimming left V 7 bases short and J 6 bases short, with 6 bases between. The CDR3 is CASIYSGELFF. CDR3 coding DNA: TGTGCCAGCATTTACTCCGGGGAGCTGTTTTTT.

V and J are TRBV7-2 and TRBJ2-2; the match to TRBD2 covers 10 bases. The J segment lost 8 bases and the V segment lost 2 bases, leaving 8 bases of the junction unmatched. CDR1 SGHTA and CDR2 FQGNSA come from the germline V gene. The CDR3 runs 16 residues. The CDR3 coding sequence is TGTGCCAGCAGCTTATGGGCTAGCGGGGGTCCGGGGGAGCTGTTTTTT. It yields the protein CASSLWASGGPGELFF. Complete variable domain (other parts from reference TRBV7-2 and TRBJ2-2): GAGVSQSPSNKVTEKGKDVELRCDPISGHTALYWYRQSLGQGLEFLIYFQGNSAPDKSGLPSDRFSAERTGGSVSTLTIQRTQQEDSAVYLCASSLWASGGPGELFFGEGSRLTVL.

The chain couples TRBV29-1 to TRBJ1-3, with a tentative D call TRBD1 (6 bases). The CDR3 loop spans 16 amino acids. V was pared by 2 bases and J by 0 bases, with 14 bases between. The germline V gene has CDR1 SQVTM and CDR2 ANQGSEA. The CDR3 region has the DNA TGCAGCGTTGAATGGGGGCAGAGAACCTCTGGAAACACCATATATTTT. Residues: CSVEWGQRTSGNTIYF.

V usage is TRBV5-6 and J usage is TRBJ2-3, with D hard to call. CDR1 and CDR2 (germline): SGHDT, YYEEEE. The CDR3 has 14 amino acids. V was cut by 1 base and J by 4 bases, with 10 bases left in between. The CDR3 loop reads CASSLSVFADTQYF. The CDR3 nucleotides read TGTGCCAGCAGCTTGTCAGTTTTCGCAGATACGCAGTATTTT.